This T cell receptor beta chain appears in the sequencing data of a study of radiation and T cells in renal cell carcinoma. Regarding the study as a whole: Top tumor clonotypes rose in blood 2 weeks post-radiation, then contracted.

The assay was immunoSEQ multiplex PCR, and TCRdb's table has in-frame clones only and misses some. The sample records 40,000 to 60,000 clones, 80% being singletons. Time point given: blood 2 weeks post-SBRT. Treatment given: 15 Gy SBRT to primary tumor, nephrectomy 4 weeks later. Blood was sampled at baseline, 2 weeks and 4 weeks after SBRT. Clear cell pathology was present in this patient's renal cell carcinoma. Germline V gives CDR1 LNHDA, CDR2 SQIVND (reference sequence). V gave up 9 bases and J gave up 5 bases; unmatched junction bases: 14. The CDR3 spans 15 residues. Concerning this clone itself: The target antigen is unknown.

V is TRBV19 and J is TRBJ2-7; 9 positions match TRBD1. The sequence came from a woman aged 70-85 years with renal cell carcinoma. The sample here was blood, taken from a patient whose treatment included radiotherapy and nephrectomy. In DNA, the CDR3 is TGTGCCAGCGCACCAACGACAGGGGGAATGCACGAGCAGTACTTC. Its translation is CASAPTTGGMHEQYF.